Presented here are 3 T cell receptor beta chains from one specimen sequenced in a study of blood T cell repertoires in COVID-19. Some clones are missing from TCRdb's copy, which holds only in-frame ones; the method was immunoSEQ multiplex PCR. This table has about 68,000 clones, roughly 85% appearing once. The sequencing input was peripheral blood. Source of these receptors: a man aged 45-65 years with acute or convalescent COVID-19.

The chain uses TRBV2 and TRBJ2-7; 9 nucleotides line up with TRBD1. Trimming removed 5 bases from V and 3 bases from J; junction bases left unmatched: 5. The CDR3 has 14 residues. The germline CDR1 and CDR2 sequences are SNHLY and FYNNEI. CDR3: CASSSGTGNYEQYF. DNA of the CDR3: TGTGCCAGCAGTTCAGGGACAGGGAACTACGAGCAGTACTTC.

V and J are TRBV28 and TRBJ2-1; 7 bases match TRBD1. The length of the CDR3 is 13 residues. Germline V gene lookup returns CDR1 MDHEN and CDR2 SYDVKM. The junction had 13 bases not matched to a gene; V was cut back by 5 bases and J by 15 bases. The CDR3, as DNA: TGTGCCAGCAGTCCCGGTGACAGGGTAATACTGTTCTTC. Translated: CASSPGDRVILFF.

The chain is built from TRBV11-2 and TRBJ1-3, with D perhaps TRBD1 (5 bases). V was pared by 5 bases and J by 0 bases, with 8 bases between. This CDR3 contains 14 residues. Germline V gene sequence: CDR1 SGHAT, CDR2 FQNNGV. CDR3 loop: CASSPQGSGNTIYF. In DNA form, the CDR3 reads TGTGCCAGCAGCCCCCAGGGCTCTGGAAACACCATATATTTT.